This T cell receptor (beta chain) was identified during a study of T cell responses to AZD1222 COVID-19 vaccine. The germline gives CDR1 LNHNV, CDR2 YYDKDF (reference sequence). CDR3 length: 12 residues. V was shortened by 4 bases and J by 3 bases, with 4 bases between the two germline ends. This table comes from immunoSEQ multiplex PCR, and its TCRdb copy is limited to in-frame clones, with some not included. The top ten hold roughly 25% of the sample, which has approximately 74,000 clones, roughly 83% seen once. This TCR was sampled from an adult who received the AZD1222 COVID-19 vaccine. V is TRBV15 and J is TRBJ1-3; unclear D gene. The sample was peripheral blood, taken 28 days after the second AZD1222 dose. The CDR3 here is CATSKDGNTIYF. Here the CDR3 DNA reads TGTGCCACCAGCAAGGATGGAAACACCATATATTTT.